These 16 T cell receptor beta chains share one sample of origin, sequenced in a study of Tregs in tolerant kidney transplant recipients. Assay used: immunoSEQ multiplex PCR; TCRdb lists only in-frame clones, some missing. The sample spans about 52,000 clones; the ten largest clones claim approximately 0.81%. Sequencing was performed on CD4+ T cells from blood, taken before the transplant. The receptor set was obtained from a human donor who received a combined kidney and bone marrow transplant.

For this clone: The read falls 3 residues short of the CDR3 end, and the missing part is taken from the germline J gene. The V and J genes are TRBV6-2 or TRBV6-3 and TRBJ1-5; 8 positions agree with TRBD1. This CDR3 has 15 residues. V shed 6 bases, J shed 5 bases, and the junction held 9 bases outside the gene matches. Germline V lookup: CDR1 MNHEY, CDR2 SVGEGT. Incomplete CDR3 DNA: TGTGCCAGCAGAGATACAGGGGGAACCTATCAGCCC. Encoded protein: CASRDTGGTYQP. The complete CDR3 reads CASRDTGGTYQPQHF.

To note about this clone: The sequence runs out 3 residues before the end of the CDR3; the remainder is reconstructed from the germline J gene. This chain links TRBV6-2 or TRBV6-3 with TRBJ2-4; 7 bases fit TRBD2. Germline CDR1 MNHEY, CDR2 SVGEGT. The CDR3 runs 16 residues. V lost 6 bases, J lost 0 bases, and 8 bases stayed unmatched. This CDR3 is CASRHGLDLAKNIQYF. CDR3 DNA (partial): TGTGCCAGCAGACACGGACTAGATCTAGCCAAAAACATT.

A remark on this clone: The read terminates 3 residues ahead of where the CDR3 ends, so the germline J gene completes it. The rearrangement uses TRBV14 and TRBJ2-3; D call uncertain. V was clipped by 0 bases and J by 1 base, with 8 bases between them. This CDR3 comprises 15 residues. Germline CDR1 is SGHDN and CDR2 is FVKESK. This chain's CDR3 is CASSQDPVRTDTQYF. CDR3 bases read: TGTGCCAGCAGCCAAGACCCCGTCCGCACAGATACG.

For this clone: Sequencing ends 3 residues short of the CDR3 end; the germline J gene provides the rest. The chain carries TRBV7-6 and TRBJ1-1; tentative D call: TRBD1 (6 bases). Looked up from germline, CDR1 is SGHVS and CDR2 is FNYEAQ. With 5 bases removed from V and 3 bases from J, the gap between germline ends came to 16 bases. The CDR3 consists of 15 residues. The DNA read from the CDR3 is TGTGCCAGCAGCCCCCGGCCGGACAGAGACACTGAA. As protein: CASSPRPDRDTE. The complete CDR3 reads CASSPRPDRDTEAFF.

To note about this clone: The sequenced fragment ends 3 residues before the CDR3 boundary, so the rest is inferred from the germline J gene. The chain has TRBV20-1 and TRBJ2-2; 11 bases are a match to TRBD2. Losses at the gene ends were 6 bases for V and 1 base for J; bases not matched to a gene: 7. The CDR3 is made up of 16 amino acids. The V gene's germline CDR1 is DFQATT and CDR2 SNEGSKA (reference sequence). CDR3 loop: CSALGGLAVNTGELFF. The DNA read from the CDR3 is TGCAGTGCGCTCGGGGGACTAGCGGTGAACACCGGGGAG.

Details on this clone: The CDR3 end is not reached by the read, which stops 3 residues before it; the germline J gene fills it in. The chain links TRBV7-9 to TRBJ1-4, with D perhaps matching TRBD1 (5 bases). Germline V gene data show CDR1 as SEHNR and CDR2 as FQNEAQ (reference sequence). CDR3 length: 15 amino acids. Between the trimmed V and J ends, which lost 1 base and 7 bases, there was a span of 13 bases. The sequenced part of the CDR3 DNA is TGTGCCAGCAGCTTAGGGGCAGGGAGGGGTGAAAAA. Amino acid sequence: CASSLGAGRGEK. The whole CDR3 protein is CASSLGAGRGEKLFF.

In the case of this clone: Sequencing ends 3 residues short of the CDR3 end; the germline J gene provides the rest. This chain connects TRBV14 to TRBJ2-1; D remains ambiguous. Germline V gene sequence: CDR1 SGHDN, CDR2 FVKESK. With 2 bases removed from V and 1 base from J, the gap between germline ends came to 12 bases. The CDR3 is made up of 16 amino acids. Partial CDR3 DNA: TGTGCCAGCAGCCAATCCCCAACAGTTTCCTACAATGAG. Protein product: CASSQSPTVSYNE. The CDR3 as a whole reads CASSQSPTVSYNEQFF.

Notes on this clone: The CDR3 end falls 3 residues outside the read, so it is completed with the germline J gene. The chain carries TRBV19 and TRBJ2-3, with D possibly being TRBD1 (6 bases). Trimming shortened V by 5 bases and J by 1 base, and 13 bases separated the two germline ends. The length of the CDR3 is 15 residues. Germline V lookup: CDR1 LNHDA, CDR2 SQIVND (reference sequence). This CDR3 reads CASSATGRGTDTQYF. The covered CDR3 bases are TGTGCCAGTAGTGCCACAGGGAGAGGCACAGATACG.

With respect to this clone: The read gets to within 3 residues of the CDR3 end, and the germline J gene fills in the rest. This chain joins TRBV7-6 and TRBJ2-1; tentative D call: TRBD2 (7 bases). V dropped 4 bases and J dropped 9 bases, with 16 bases sitting between them. The CDR3 is 14 amino acids. Germline assignment: CDR1 SGHVS and CDR2 FNYEAQ. The CDR3 is CASSSWGGRAEQFF. The sequenced part of the CDR3 DNA is TGTGCCAGCAGCTCCTGGGGGGGGCGTGCTGAG.

About this clone: The read ends 3 residues shy of where the CDR3 ends; the end is completed using the germline J gene. V gene TRBV2 combines with J gene TRBJ2-7; the match to TRBD2 covers 15 bases. This CDR3 is 16 amino acids long. With V trimmed by 3 bases and J by 3 bases, 3 bases remained unmatched. The germline gives CDR1 SNHLY, CDR2 FYNNEI. The CDR3 DNA, read in part, is TGTGCCAGCAGTGACGGACTAGCGGGAGGGCACTACGAG. Its translation is CASSDGLAGGHYE. The CDR3 reads in full as CASSDGLAGGHYEQYF.

Remarks on this clone: The read ends 3 residues shy of where the CDR3 ends; the end is completed using the germline J gene. The rearrangement joins TRBV18 to TRBJ1-2; possible D gene TRBD1, 6 bases. CDR3 size: 14 residues. Per germline, CDR1 KGHSH and CDR2 LQKENI. The sequenced CDR3 bases are TGTGCCAGCTCACCCCTCGGGGGGGCGCGAGGC. Protein: CASSPLGGARG. The whole CDR3 region reads CASSPLGGARGYTF.

Concerning this clone: The missing CDR3 end, 3 residues past where the read stops, is filled in from the germline J gene. The genes are TRBV7-2 and TRBJ1-2; a weak D match, TRBD1 (5 bases). The V end was cut by 2 bases, the J end by 4 bases, with 14 bases between. The CDR3 extends over 15 amino acids. Germline CDR1 is SGHTA and CDR2 is FQGNSA. Partial CDR3 DNA: TGTGCCAGCAGCTTAATCCCGGGGGACGTCTATGGC. This sequence encodes CASSLIPGDVYG. The whole CDR3 protein is CASSLIPGDVYGYTF.

As for this clone: The read stops 3 residues short of the end of the CDR3; the missing end is completed from the germline J gene. V is TRBV5-5 and J is TRBJ1-1; D unclear. The V end lost 0 bases, the J end lost 1 base, and 7 bases lay between the germline ends. The CDR3 runs to 14 residues. Germline V gives CDR1 SGHKS, CDR2 YYEKEE (reference sequence). The CDR3 sequence: CASSLGQRNTEAFF. The DNA read from the CDR3 is TGTGCCAGCAGCTTGGGGCAGAGGAACACTGAA.

On this clone itself: The read terminates 3 residues ahead of where the CDR3 ends, so the germline J gene completes it. The chain joins TRBV7-6 to TRBJ1-1; 8 bases map to TRBD1. The germline CDR1 and CDR2 sequences are SGHVS and FNYEAQ. J gave up 0 bases and V 2 bases, and 5 bases lay outside the gene matches. CDR3 length: 16 amino acids. CDR3 amino acids: CASSLYGTGLNTEAFF. The part of the CDR3 DNA that was read is TGTGCCAGCAGCTTATATGGGACAGGACTGAACACTGAA.

As to this clone: The sequence runs out 3 residues before the end of the CDR3; the remainder is reconstructed from the germline J gene. The genes are TRBV5-1 and TRBJ1-2; 9 bases match TRBD1. CDR3 length: 15 amino acids. Germline loops: CDR1 SGHRS, CDR2 YFSETQ. The CDR3 here is CASSLEGQGVYGYTF. CDR3 bases read: TGCGCCAGCAGCTTGGAGGGACAGGGAGTATACGGC. The full variable domain, rest sourced from reference TRBV5-1 and TRBJ1-2, is KAGVTQTPRYLIKTRGQQVTLSCSPISGHRSVSWYQQTPGQGLQFLFEYFSETQRNKGNFPGRFSGRQFSNSRSEMNVSTLELGDSALYLCASSLEGQGVYGYTFGSGTRLTVV.

On this clone itself: The missing CDR3 end, 3 residues past where the read stops, is filled in from the germline J gene. The chain joins TRBV5-1 to TRBJ2-3; 8 positions agree with TRBD1. V was pared by 3 bases and J by 2 bases, with 11 bases of the junction left unmatched. This CDR3 region has 17 residues. Germline CDR1 SGHRS, CDR2 YFSETQ. CDR3 DNA, as far as it was read: TGCGCCAGCAGCTCCGCAGGGGGCGCGTGGAACACAGATACG. Translating gives CASSSAGGAWNTDT. The whole CDR3 reads CASSSAGGAWNTDTQYF.